The 4 T cell receptor beta chains reported below all come from one sample, sequenced in a study of T cell responses to AZD1222 COVID-19 vaccine. Clones were read by immunoSEQ multiplex PCR, and TCRdb kept only the in-frame ones, dropping some. The sample shows over 100,000 clones, around 94% of them seen only once. The specimen was peripheral blood, collected on day 0 of AZD1222 vaccination. The receptors originated from an adult in good health.

The chain carries TRBV7-6 and TRBJ2-6; 9 bases are shared with TRBD1. Trimming took 5 bases from V and 4 from J; bases not matched to a gene: 12. The CDR3 totals 18 residues. Per the germline V gene, CDR1 is SGHVS and CDR2 is FNYEAQ. The chain's CDR3 is CASSPQGGQGNGANVLTF. The CDR3 DNA follows: TGTGCCAGCAGCCCCCAAGGAGGACAGGGGAACGGGGCCAACGTCCTGACTTTC.

The V gene is TRBV7-9, the J gene TRBJ1-2, with 9 nucleotides matching TRBD1. CDR1 is SEHNR and CDR2 is FQNEAQ in the germline V gene (reference sequence). The CDR3 sequence is 15 residues long. Germline trimming cut 4 bases from V and 5 bases from J; bases unmatched to any gene: 8. The CDR3 reads CASSSTGQGGYGYTF. DNA for the CDR3: TGTGCCAGCAGCTCCACGGGACAGGGTGGTTATGGCTACACCTTC.

DNA for the CDR3: TGCGCCAGCAGCACGGGACAGGGGAATTCACCCCTCCACTTT. Encoded protein: CASSTGQGNSPLHF. The chain is built from TRBV5-1 and TRBJ1-6; 10 bases map to TRBD1. Germline loops: CDR1 SGHRS, CDR2 YFSETQ. V gave up 4 bases and J gave up 7 bases; unmatched junction bases: 2. There are 14 residues in the CDR3.

This sequence joins TRBV11-3 and TRBJ1-1; D uncertain. The germline V gene encodes CDR1 SGHNT and CDR2 YENEEA. V was shortened by 1 base and J by 1 base, with 7 bases between the two germline ends. The CDR3 extends over 14 amino acids. CDR3 region: CASSLGPSNTEAFF. Written as DNA, the CDR3 is TGTGCCAGCAGCTTAGGACCCTCGAACACTGAAGCTTTCTTT.